This T cell receptor beta chain was retrieved from a study of blood T cell repertoires in COVID-19. Study in general: The United States, Italy and Spain were the sources of the acute and convalescent COVID-19 samples. Sources were T cells, B-cell-depleted T cells, or PBMCs; the material itself was cDNA or gDNA.

The CDR3 loop spans 15 amino acids. Germline CDR1 reads SGHRS; CDR2 reads YFSETQ. V lost 4 bases to trimming and J lost 5 bases; unmatched junction nucleotides: 10. Original processing notes: Counts of nucleated cells, estimated from reference gene primer amplification, were obtained. Measured with immunoSEQ multiplex PCR; TCRdb has only the in-frame clones, and not every one. Clonal size and the V and J genes are those of that table, whereas D and trimming came from the DNA. The sample yields 100,000 to 120,000 clones, approximately 65% seen once. The specimen was peripheral blood. The V call is TRBV5-1, the J call TRBJ1-1; 8 nucleotides agree with TRBD1. This TCR came from a woman aged 55-69 years with acute or convalescent COVID-19. CDR3 DNA sequence: TGCGCCAGCAGCGAAGGACAGGGTTTCTTGACTGAAGCTTTCTTT. Amino acids: CASSEGQGFLTEAFF.